A selection of T cell receptor beta chains follows, all from one sample in a study of T cell clones after liver transplantation. Assay used: immunoSEQ multiplex PCR; TCRdb lists only in-frame clones, some missing. The sample has 51,000 or so clones, about nine tenths seen once. Sequencing used CD8+ T cells from blood, obtained 12 months after liver transplant. Every receptor here comes from a human patient who received a liver transplant. Some T cells may originate from the graft donor. Each CDR3 is given with its conserved first and last residue. D genes are given only for firm matches. Expanded clones get a size class; other rows say once, few or many, or leave the size out.

D gene	V gene	clone size	J gene	CDR3 length	CDR3 protein	CDR3 DNA
-	TRBV4-1	-	TRBJ2-5	16	CASRPRSNYPQETQYF	TGCGCCAGCAGGCCAAGATCTAATTACCCTCAAGAGACCCAGTACTTC
-	TRBV9	-	TRBJ2-1	11	CASSVAKEQFF	TGTGCCAGCAGCGTAGCAAAAGAGCAGTTCTTC
-	TRBV7-6	once	TRBJ2-1	12	CASSLGFNEQFF	TGTGCCAGCAGCTTGGGGTTCAATGAGCAGTTCTTC
-	TRBV5-6	-	TRBJ2-7	14	CASSSNTDNYEQYF	TGTGCCAGCAGCTCCAACACAGATAACTACGAGCAGTACTTC
TRBD1	TRBV7-9	-	TRBJ1-4	13	CASREGAREKLFF	TGTGCCAGCAGAGAGGGGGCCAGGGAAAAACTGTTTTTT
TRBD1	TRBV5-1	-	TRBJ2-7	15	CASSLVPGGSYEQYF	TGCGCCAGCAGCTTGGTTCCAGGGGGATCCTACGAGCAGTACTTC
TRBD2	TRBV7-8	-	TRBJ2-2	14	CASSPPASGGELFF	TGTGCCAGCAGCCCCCCGGCTAGCGGCGGGGAGCTGTTTTTT
-	TRBV6-1	-	TRBJ2-7	13	CASSADGGNEQYF	TGTGCCAGCAGCGCCGACGGAGGGAACGAGCAGTACTTC
-	TRBV27	once	TRBJ2-7	13	CASSYDRTYEQYF	TGTGCCAGCAGTTATGACAGAACCTACGAGCAGTACTTC
-	TRBV18	-	TRBJ2-5	15	CASSPGPTYQETQYF	TGTGCCAGCTCACCAGGGCCAACCTACCAAGAGACCCAGTACTTC
TRBD2	TRBV27	-	TRBJ2-1	14	CASSTAGGTDEQFF	TGTGCCAGCAGTACGGCGGGGGGGACGGATGAGCAGTTCTTC
TRBD1	TRBV7-6	-	TRBJ1-4	15	CASSETGGFYEKLFF	TGTGCCAGCAGCGAAACAGGGGGGTTCTATGAAAAACTGTTTTTT
-	TRBV5-5	-	TRBJ1-5	14	CASSLGHSNQPQHF	TGTGCCAGCAGCTTGGGACATAGCAATCAGCCCCAGCATTTT
-	TRBV7-8	-	TRBJ2-2	15	CASSLSRQDTGELFF	TGTGCCAGCAGCTTGTCAAGACAAGACACCGGGGAGCTGTTTTTT
TRBD1	TRBV28	-	TRBJ2-5	16	CASSPEDRALQETQYF	TGTGCCAGCAGCCCGGAGGACAGGGCCCTCCAAGAGACCCAGTACTTC
-	TRBV19	once	TRBJ1-1	13	CASRPGPVTEAFF	TGTGCCAGTAGACCGGGACCGGTCACTGAAGCTTTCTTT
-	TRBV27	-	TRBJ1-5	14	CASSLKAEGQPQHF	TGTGCCAGCAGTTTAAAGGCCGAGGGCCAGCCCCAGCATTTT
TRBD2	TRBV7-6	-	TRBJ2-1	16	CASSRFGGRVNNEQFF	TGTGCCAGCAGCCGTTTTGGCGGGAGGGTTAACAATGAGCAGTTCTTC
-	TRBV9	-	TRBJ2-5	16	CASSPPHVGAQETQYF	TGTGCCAGCAGCCCCCCCCATGTAGGGGCCCAAGAGACCCAGTACTTC
-	TRBV7-3	few	TRBJ2-2	10	CASFAGELFF	TGTGCCAGTTTCGCGGGGGAGCTGTTTTTT
TRBD1	TRBV29-1	-	TRBJ1-2	13	CSVERTGNYGYTF	TGCAGCGTTGAACGGACAGGGAACTATGGCTACACCTTC
-	TRBV19	-	TRBJ2-1	15	CASSILFRDPNEQFF	TGTGCCAGTAGTATCTTGTTTCGGGACCCCAATGAGCAGTTCTTC
-	TRBV6-4	-	TRBJ2-2	13	CASSPSDTGELFF	TGTGCCAGCAGCCCTAGTGACACCGGGGAGCTGTTTTTT
-	TRBV13	-	TRBJ1-4	13	CASSPGRGGKLFF	TGTGCCAGCAGCCCCGGGCGGGGGGGAAAACTGTTTTTT
TRBD2	TRBV4-1	many	TRBJ2-3	15	CASSPWSGGADTQYF	TGCGCCAGCAGCCCTTGGTCCGGGGGGGCAGATACGCAGTATTTT
-	TRBV28	-	TRBJ1-5	15	CASSVRLGDHQPQHF	TGTGCCAGCAGCGTTCGGCTAGGGGACCATCAGCCCCAGCATTTT
TRBD1	TRBV4-3	-	TRBJ1-5	18	CASSLGWTGIGSNQPQHF	TGCGCCAGCAGCCTAGGTTGGACAGGGATAGGTAGCAATCAGCCCCAGCATTTT
TRBD1	TRBV27	-	TRBJ2-7	15	CASSLSGTGIYEQYF	TGTGCCAGCTCCCTCTCCGGGACAGGGATCTACGAGCAGTACTTC
TRBD2	TRBV11-2	-	TRBJ2-2	17	CASSTTAGEAGTGELFF	TGTGCCAGCAGCACTACAGCGGGAGAGGCCGGCACCGGGGAGCTGTTTTTT
TRBD2	TRBV5-6	-	TRBJ2-5	16	CASSLTVAGVWGTQYF	TGTGCCAGCAGCTTAACCGTAGCGGGAGTCTGGGGGACCCAGTACTTC
-	TRBV29-1	-	TRBJ2-7	12	CSVLGPPGEQYF	TGCAGCGTTCTGGGGCCCCCAGGCGAGCAGTACTTC
-	TRBV30	-	TRBJ1-1	13	CAWNQGRNTEAFF	TGTGCCTGGAACCAAGGACGGAACACTGAAGCTTTCTTT
-	TRBV5-6	-	TRBJ2-2	18	CASSFPRVGKLNTGELFF	TGTGCCAGCAGCTTTCCTCGTGTGGGGAAGCTGAACACCGGGGAGCTGTTTTTT
-	TRBV13	-	TRBJ2-3	15	CASSPKSSSTDTQYF	TGTGCCAGCAGTCCAAAGAGTTCTAGCACAGATACGCAGTATTTT
TRBD1	TRBV5-4	-	TRBJ2-5	16	CASSLGTGALWETQYF	TGTGCCAGCAGCTTGGGGACAGGGGCTCTATGGGAGACCCAGTACTTC
-	TRBV28	-	TRBJ2-7	11	CASSSGYEQYF	TGTGCCAGCAGTTCGGGGTACGAGCAGTACTTC
-	TRBV6-1	-	TRBJ2-7	12	CASSGSSYEQYF	TGTGCCAGCAGTGGGAGCTCCTACGAGCAGTACTTC
TRBD2	TRBV9	-	TRBJ2-1	17	CASSVVGSGWAEGEQFF	TGTGCCAGCAGCGTAGTCGGTAGCGGGTGGGCCGAGGGTGAGCAGTTCTTC
-	TRBV5-4	-	TRBJ1-1	12	CASRGDRAEAFF	TGTGCCAGCAGGGGGGACCGGGCTGAAGCTTTCTTT
-	TRBV7-9	-	TRBJ1-1	12	CASSRQGTEAFF	TGTGCCAGCAGCCGTCAGGGGACTGAAGCTTTCTTT
-	TRBV7-8	few	TRBJ1-1	17	CASSSPPSGTLGTEAFF	TGTGCCAGCAGCTCTCCTCCCTCCGGGACCTTGGGGACTGAAGCTTTCTTT
-	TRBV4-1	once	TRBJ2-5	16	CASSAGSTVYQETQYF	TGCGCCAGCAGCGCAGGCTCAACAGTGTACCAAGAGACCCAGTACTTC
-	TRBV7-9	once	TRBJ2-7	13	CASSADPEIGQYF	TGTGCCAGCAGCGCCGACCCTGAGATCGGGCAGTACTTC
TRBD2	TRBV7-7	-	TRBJ2-1	16	CASSPPLAGEGNEQFF	TGTGCTAGCAGTCCACCCCTGGCGGGAGAGGGGAATGAGCAGTTCTTC
-	TRBV2	-	TRBJ2-3	13	CVSSDDWVGSQYF	TGTGTCAGCAGCGACGACTGGGTGGGGTCGCAGTATTTT
TRBD2	TRBV27	-	TRBJ2-7	15	CASSFVGGRVHEQYF	TGTGCCAGCAGTTTTGTCGGCGGGAGAGTCCACGAGCAGTACTTC
-	TRBV19	-	TRBJ2-1	16	CASSIGQEPIYNEQFF	TGTGCCAGTAGTATAGGGCAGGAGCCGATTTACAATGAGCAGTTCTTC
-	TRBV9	-	TRBJ2-3	16	CASSVVAGASTDTQYF	TGTGCCAGCAGCGTAGTCGCAGGGGCTAGCACAGATACGCAGTATTTT
TRBD1	TRBV29-1	-	TRBJ1-1	15	CSVEAPAGGATEAFF	TGCAGCGTTGAAGCCCCGGCAGGGGGTGCCACTGAAGCTTTCTTT
-	TRBV6-6	-	TRBJ2-7	12	CASSYSKDEQYF	TGTGCCAGCAGTTACTCGAAAGACGAGCAGTACTTC
TRBD2	TRBV4-1	-	TRBJ2-5	14	CASSQGLAEETQYF	TGCGCCAGCAGCCAGGGACTAGCGGAAGAGACCCAGTACTTC
-	TRBV7-9	-	TRBJ1-2	14	CASSLGGRVYGYTF	TGTGCCAGCAGCTTGGGGGGGCGCGTCTATGGCTACACCTTC